The rows below give T cell receptor beta chains drawn from one sample of a study of blood T cell repertoires in COVID-19. Repertoires were generated with immunoSEQ multiplex PCR, while TCRdb's copy carries only in-frame clones and drops some. Among around 220,000 clones listed, approximately 80% were seen once. The source material was peripheral blood. The receptors come from a woman aged 35 to 49 with active or convalescent COVID-19. Both conserved end residues are part of each CDR3. A D gene is named only where the DNA matches it firmly. Size tells how often a clone was seen (once, few, many) or the class of an expanded clone, and some rows leave it out.

TRBJ1-3,NA,TRBV19,TRBD1,TGTGCCACCCAGCCGCGACCGGGACAGGGGGCACAGTATGGAAACACCATATATTTT,CATQPRPGQGAQYGNTIYF
TRBJ1-2,few,TRBV2,TRBD1,TGTGCCAGCAGTGACACCCGGGACAGGGGCCTCTTC,CASSDTRDRGLF
TRBJ2-5,NA,TRBV5-4,NA,TGTGCCAGCAGCCTGGCCTCGTACCAAGAGACCCAGTACTTC,CASSLASYQETQYF
TRBJ2-4,few,TRBV4-2,TRBD2,TGTGCCAGCAGCCAAGACGCGGGGGGGGCCAAAAACATTCAGTACTTC,CASSQDAGGAKNIQYF
TRBJ1-1,NA,TRBV12-3/TRBV12-4,TRBD1,TGTGCTAGCAGCCCGACAGGGTCAGGTTTGGCTTTCTTT,CASSPTGSGLAFF
TRBJ2-7,once,TRBV5-5,TRBD1,TGTGCCAGCAGCCCCGGGGACAGGGGTCGCTACGAGCAGTACTTC,CASSPGDRGRYEQYF
TRBJ2-1,few,TRBV5-6,TRBD1,TGTGCCAGCAGCTTGTTCGGACAGGGCTACAATGAGCAGTTCTTC,CASSLFGQGYNEQFF
TRBJ2-5,NA,TRBV7-9,TRBD2,TGTGCCAGCAGCCGACTAGCCGGAGAGACCCAGTACTTC,CASSRLAGETQYF
TRBJ1-1,NA,TRBV19,NA,TGTGCCACCAAGGGGGACATGAACACTGAAGCTTTCTTT,CATKGDMNTEAFF
TRBJ2-1,NA,TRBV3-1/TRBV3-2,TRBD2,TGTGCCAGCAGCCAAGTCCTACTAGCGGGGGCCTACAATGAGCAGTTCTTC,CASSQVLLAGAYNEQFF
TRBJ1-2,NA,TRBV5-4,TRBD1,TGTGCCAGCAGCGGGGGGACAGGGCAAGCCTATGGCTACACCTTC,CASSGGTGQAYGYTF
TRBJ2-7,NA,TRBV12-3/TRBV12-4,NA,TGTGCCAGCAGTCCGTCCGGGACATACGAGCAGTACTTC,CASSPSGTYEQYF
TRBJ1-2,NA,TRBV10-3,NA,TGTGCCATCAGCGGAGGGGAGGGGATTAACTATGGCTACACCTTC,CAISGGEGINYGYTF
TRBJ1-5,NA,TRBV5-5,NA,TGTGCCAGCAGCCGAGGGGTACAGGGTTACAATCAGCCCCAGCATTTT,CASSRGVQGYNQPQHF
TRBJ1-3,few,TRBV11-2,NA,TGTGCCAGCAGCTTAGATGGAGGGCATGGAAACACCATATATTTT,CASSLDGGHGNTIYF
TRBJ1-2,NA,TRBV19,TRBD1,TGTGCCATTGGTGCGGGACAGGGGCTTCACTATGGCTACACCTTC,CAIGAGQGLHYGYTF
TRBJ1-3,NA,TRBV7-9,NA,TGTGCCAGCGCCCCAGCTGGAAACACCATATATTTT,CASAPAGNTIYF
TRBJ2-2,NA,TRBV19,NA,TGTGCCAGTAGTATTTTTACTAGTCAAAGGGCCGGGGAGCTGTTTTTT,CASSIFTSQRAGELFF
TRBJ1-2,NA,TRBV29-1,NA,TGCAGCGTTGAAGTAGGCGCGGGATATGGCTACACCTTC,CSVEVGAGYGYTF
TRBJ1-2,NA,TRBV7-2,NA,TGTGCCAGCAGCCCGGGGAAGAGAACCGGGGGCTATGGCTACACCTTC,CASSPGKRTGGYGYTF
TRBJ2-1,NA,TRBV11-3,TRBD1,TGTGCCAGCAGCCCACGGGCAGGACAGGGAAGAGGCAATGAGCAGTTCTTC,CASSPRAGQGRGNEQFF
TRBJ1-6,NA,TRBV5-1,NA,TGCGCCAGCAGCTTAAGAGAGCAGGGCTCCTATAATTCACCCCTCCACTTT,CASSLREQGSYNSPLHF
TRBJ2-2,NA,TRBV5-1,TRBD2,TGCGCCAGCAGCTCCGGGGTGGTAGCGGGACTTGGCAACGGGGAGCTGTTTTTT,CASSSGVVAGLGNGELFF
TRBJ2-7,NA,TRBV15,NA,TGTGCCACCAGCAGAGAACTGGGAACAGGGACGTACGAGCAGTACTTC,CATSRELGTGTYEQYF
TRBJ2-2,NA,TRBV28,NA,TGTGCCAGCAGCCCGAGAGAAAGCCGTGACACCGGGGAGCTGTTTTTT,CASSPRESRDTGELFF
TRBJ1-5,NA,TRBV30,NA,TGTGCCTGGAATTGGCAGGGTAGCAATCAGCCCCAGCATTTT,CAWNWQGSNQPQHF
TRBJ1-1,NA,TRBV6-5,NA,TGTGCCAGCAAGCACAGGGAAGACACTGAAGCTTTCTTT,CASKHREDTEAFF
TRBJ1-6,NA,TRBV12-3/TRBV12-4,TRBD1,TGTGCCAGCAGTTTCCTAGGGGGCTCACCCCTCCACTTT,CASSFLGGSPLHF
TRBJ1-1,NA,TRBV5-1,NA,TGCGCCAGCAGCGGGGCGACAGGTTCGAACACTGAAGCTTTCTTT,CASSGATGSNTEAFF
TRBJ1-6,few,TRBV11-2,TRBD1,TGTGCCAGCAGCCCCCGACAGGGCGGTAATTCACCCCTCCACTTT,CASSPRQGGNSPLHF
TRBJ1-1,once,TRBV28,NA,TGTGCCACCTCCAAAAAGCTCCTACTAAACACTGAAGCTTTCTTT,CATSKKLLLNTEAFF
TRBJ1-6,NA,TRBV2,NA,TGTGCCAGCAGCCCTCGGTGGGGGGGCCTCTCCCCCCTCCACTTT,CASSPRWGGLSPLHF
TRBJ1-2,NA,TRBV12-3/TRBV12-4,NA,TGTGCCAGCAGTTTCGACAGATCGGATGGCTACACCTTC,CASSFDRSDGYTF
TRBJ2-1,NA,TRBV5-1,TRBD2,TGCGCCAGTAACCTGGACGGACTAGCCCTCAATGAGCAGTTCTTC,CASNLDGLALNEQFF
TRBJ1-5,NA,TRBV30,NA,TGTGCCTGGAGCACAGGTCCCAATCAGCCCCAGCATTTT,CAWSTGPNQPQHF
TRBJ1-3,once,TRBV7-9,NA,TGTGCCAGCAGCTCCCCGGGGGAGCGCGGTGGAAACACCATATATTTT,CASSSPGERGGNTIYF
TRBJ1-6,once,TRBV27,TRBD1,TGTGCCAGCAGGAAACAGGGGGCGGATTCACCCCTCCACTTT,CASRKQGADSPLHF
TRBJ1-2,NA,TRBV28,NA,TGTGCCAGCAGTTTATGGCAGGGGACGGACTACACCTTC,CASSLWQGTDYTF
TRBJ2-1,NA,TRBV10-3,TRBD2,TGTGCCATCAAACCGAGCGGGGGGGCCGGTCCAATAAGCAATGAGCAGTTCTTC,CAIKPSGGAGPISNEQFF
TRBJ1-2,NA,TRBV4-2,NA,TGTGCCAGCAGCCAAGAGTTGTCAGGGCCCAAATCAAGCCCGGGCTACACCTTC,CASSQELSGPKSSPGYTF
TRBJ2-6,NA,TRBV3-1/TRBV3-2,NA,TGTGCCAGCAGCCTCGGGACTTTTTTCCTGCTCTCTGGGGCCAACGTCCTGACTTTC,CASSLGTFFLLSGANVLTF
TRBJ2-3,NA,TRBV7-2,NA,TGTGCCAGCAGCTTAACCTCCAGCGGACGAGATACGCAGTATTTT,CASSLTSSGRDTQYF
TRBJ2-3,NA,TRBV10-3,TRBD1,TGTGCCATCAGTGACCCCCAGGGGGACCAGACAGATACGCAGTATTTT,CAISDPQGDQTDTQYF
TRBJ1-2,NA,TRBV2,TRBD1,TGTGCCAGCTATCCGAGGACAGGGGGCAGCTATGGCTACACCTTC,CASYPRTGGSYGYTF
TRBJ1-1,NA,TRBV9,NA,TGTGCCAGCAGCGTTCAGGTGGCAGGCACTGAAGCTTTCTTT,CASSVQVAGTEAFF
TRBJ1-1,once,TRBV29-1,NA,TGCAGCGTTCTGAGAGGATTGAACACTGAAGCTTTCTTT,CSVLRGLNTEAFF
TRBJ1-6,NA,TRBV19,TRBD1,TGTGCCAGTAGTATAGCTCGGACAGGGGAGGAGAATTCACCCCTCCACTTT,CASSIARTGEENSPLHF
TRBJ2-3,many,TRBV6-4,TRBD2,TGTGCCAGCAGCCCAGGCGGGGGGGCAGATACGCAGTATTTT,CASSPGGGADTQYF
TRBJ1-1,few,TRBV14,NA,TGTGCCAGCAGCCAAGGGCCCACTGAAGCTTTCTTT,CASSQGPTEAFF
TRBJ1-1,few,TRBV6-5,NA,TGTGCCAGCAGTTACGGTCGGGCTGAAGCTTTCTTT,CASSYGRAEAFF
TRBJ1-1,NA,TRBV9,TRBD1,TGTGCCAGCAGCGGCCGACAGGGAAACACTGAAGCTTTCTTT,CASSGRQGNTEAFF
TRBJ1-6,NA,TRBV27,NA,TGTGCCAGCAGTTATCAGTTGTATAATTCACCCCTCCACTTT,CASSYQLYNSPLHF
TRBJ1-6,NA,TRBV28,TRBD1,TGTGCCAGTTTTAACAGGGGCGCAAGCTCCTATAATTCACCCCTCCACTTT,CASFNRGASSYNSPLHF
TRBJ1-3,NA,TRBV7-8,NA,TGTGCCAGCAGCTTAGCCAGGGGAAACACCATATATTTT,CASSLARGNTIYF
TRBJ1-4,NA,TRBV27,TRBD1,TGTGCCAGCAGGACAGGGCCTTATCTTGAAAAACTGTTTTTT,CASRTGPYLEKLFF